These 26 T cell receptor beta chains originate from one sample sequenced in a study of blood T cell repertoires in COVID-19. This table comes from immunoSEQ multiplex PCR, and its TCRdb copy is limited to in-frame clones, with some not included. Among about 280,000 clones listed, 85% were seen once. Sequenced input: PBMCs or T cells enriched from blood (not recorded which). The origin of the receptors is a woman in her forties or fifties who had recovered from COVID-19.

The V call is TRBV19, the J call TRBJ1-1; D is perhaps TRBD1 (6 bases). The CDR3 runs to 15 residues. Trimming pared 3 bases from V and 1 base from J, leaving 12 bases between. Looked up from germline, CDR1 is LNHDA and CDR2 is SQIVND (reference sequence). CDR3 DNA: TGTGCCAGTAGTATCGCCCGGGACAAGAACACTGAAGCTTTCTTT. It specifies CASSIARDKNTEAFF. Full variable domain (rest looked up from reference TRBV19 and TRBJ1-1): DGGITQSPKYLFRKEGQNVTLSCEQNLNHDAMYWYRQDPGQGLRLIYYSQIVNDFQKGDIAEGYSVSREKKESFPLTVTSAQKNPTAFYLCASSIARDKNTEAFFGQGTRLTVV.

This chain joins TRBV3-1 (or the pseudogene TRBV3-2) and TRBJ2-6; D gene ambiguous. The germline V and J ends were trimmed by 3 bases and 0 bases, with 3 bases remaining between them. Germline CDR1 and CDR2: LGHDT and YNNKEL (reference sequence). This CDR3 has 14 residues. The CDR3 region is CASSQASGANVLTF. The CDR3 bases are TGTGCCAGCAGCCAGGCCTCTGGGGCCAACGTCCTGACTTTC.

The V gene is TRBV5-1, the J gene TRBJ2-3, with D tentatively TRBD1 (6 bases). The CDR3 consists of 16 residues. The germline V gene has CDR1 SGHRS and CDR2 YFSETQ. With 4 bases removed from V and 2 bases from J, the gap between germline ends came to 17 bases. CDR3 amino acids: CASSHDFSGDTDTQYF. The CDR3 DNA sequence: TGCGCCAGCAGCCATGACTTTTCAGGGGACACAGATACGCAGTATTTT.

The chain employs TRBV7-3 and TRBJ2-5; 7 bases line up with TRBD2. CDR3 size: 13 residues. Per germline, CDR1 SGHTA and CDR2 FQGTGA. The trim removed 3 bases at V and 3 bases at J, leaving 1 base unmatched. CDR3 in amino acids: CASSFAGEETQYF. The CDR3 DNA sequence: TGTGCCAGCAGCTTTGCGGGGGAAGAGACCCAGTACTTC.

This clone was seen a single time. The CDR3 DNA is TGCGCCAGCAGCTTGGAGGGACAGGCAGCCTATAATTCACCCCTCCACTTT. It yields the protein CASSLEGQAAYNSPLHF. The chain uses TRBV5-1 and TRBJ1-6; TRBD1 matches at 8 bases. CDR3 length: 17 amino acids. CDR1 is SGHRS and CDR2 is YFSETQ in the germline V gene. After removal of 0 bases from V and 2 bases from J, the junction contained 4 bases not matched to a gene.

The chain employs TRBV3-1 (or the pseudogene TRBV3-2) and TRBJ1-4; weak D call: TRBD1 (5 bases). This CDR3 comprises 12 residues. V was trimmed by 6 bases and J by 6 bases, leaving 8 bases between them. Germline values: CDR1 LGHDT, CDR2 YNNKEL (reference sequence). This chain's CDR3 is CASRGPHEKLFF. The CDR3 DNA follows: TGTGCCAGCAGGGGGCCCCATGAAAAACTGTTTTTT.

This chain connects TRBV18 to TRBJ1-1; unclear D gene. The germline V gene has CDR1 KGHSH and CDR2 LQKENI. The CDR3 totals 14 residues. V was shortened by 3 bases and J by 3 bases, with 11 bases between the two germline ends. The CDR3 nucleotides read TGTGCCAGCTCACCCTCTACCGGGGACACTGAAGCTTTCTTT. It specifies CASSPSTGDTEAFF.

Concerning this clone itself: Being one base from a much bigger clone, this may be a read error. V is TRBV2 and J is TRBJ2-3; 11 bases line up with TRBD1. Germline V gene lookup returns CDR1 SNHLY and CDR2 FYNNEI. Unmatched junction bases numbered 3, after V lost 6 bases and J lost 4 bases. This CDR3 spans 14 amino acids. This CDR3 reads CASSWTGGADTQYF. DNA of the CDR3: TGTGCCAGCAGCTGGACAGGGGGCGCAGATACGCAGTATTTT.

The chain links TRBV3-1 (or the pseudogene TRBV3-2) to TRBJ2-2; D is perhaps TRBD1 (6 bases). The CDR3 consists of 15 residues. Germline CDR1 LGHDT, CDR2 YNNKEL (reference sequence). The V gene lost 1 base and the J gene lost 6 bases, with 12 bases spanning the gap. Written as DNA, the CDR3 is TGTGCCAGCAGCCAAGTCAGGGGATTCGCCGGGGAGCTGTTTTTT. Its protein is CASSQVRGFAGELFF.

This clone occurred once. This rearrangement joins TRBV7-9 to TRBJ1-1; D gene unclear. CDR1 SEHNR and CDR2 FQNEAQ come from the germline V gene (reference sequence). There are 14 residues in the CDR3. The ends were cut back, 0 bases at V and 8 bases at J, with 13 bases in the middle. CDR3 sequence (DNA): TGTGCCAGCAGCTTAGCTACCCACCGAGGGGAAGCTTTCTTT. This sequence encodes CASSLATHRGEAFF.

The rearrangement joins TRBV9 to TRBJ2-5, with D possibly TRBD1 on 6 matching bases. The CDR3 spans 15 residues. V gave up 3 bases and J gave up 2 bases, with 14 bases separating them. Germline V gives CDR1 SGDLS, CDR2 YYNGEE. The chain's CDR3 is CASSAEEQGQETQYF. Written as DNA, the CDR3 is TGTGCCAGCAGCGCCGAAGAACAGGGACAAGAGACCCAGTACTTC.

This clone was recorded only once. The CDR3 coding sequence is TGTGCCAGCTCACCACCAACAGGACCGAACACCGGGGAGCTGTTTTTT. Translated, it gives CASSPPTGPNTGELFF. The rearrangement uses TRBV18 and TRBJ2-2, with D tentatively TRBD1 (5 bases). V lost 0 bases, J lost 0 bases, and 8 bases lay in between. CDR3 length: 16 residues. From germline, CDR1 is KGHSH and CDR2 LQKENI.

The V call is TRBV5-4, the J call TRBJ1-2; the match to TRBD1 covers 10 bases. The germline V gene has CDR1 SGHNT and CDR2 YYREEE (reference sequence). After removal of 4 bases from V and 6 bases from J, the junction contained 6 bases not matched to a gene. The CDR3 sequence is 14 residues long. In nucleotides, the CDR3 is TGTGCCAGCAGCGTGGGACAGGGGATCGATGGCTACACCTTC. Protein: CASSVGQGIDGYTF.

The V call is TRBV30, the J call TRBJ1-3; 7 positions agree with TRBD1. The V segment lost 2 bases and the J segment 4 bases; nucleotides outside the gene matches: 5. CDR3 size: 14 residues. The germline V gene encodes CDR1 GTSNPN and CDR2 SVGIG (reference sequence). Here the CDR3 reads CAWSLDRVGNTIYF. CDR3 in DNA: TGTGCCTGGAGTCTAGACAGGGTGGGAAACACCATATATTTT.

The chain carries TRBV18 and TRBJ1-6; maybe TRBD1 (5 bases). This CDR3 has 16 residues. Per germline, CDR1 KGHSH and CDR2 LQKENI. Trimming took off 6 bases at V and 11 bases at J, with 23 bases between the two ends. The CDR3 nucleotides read TGTGCCAGCTCTGCCGGCTCAGGGCTCGATCAAACACCCCTCCACTTT. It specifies CASSAGSGLDQTPLHF.

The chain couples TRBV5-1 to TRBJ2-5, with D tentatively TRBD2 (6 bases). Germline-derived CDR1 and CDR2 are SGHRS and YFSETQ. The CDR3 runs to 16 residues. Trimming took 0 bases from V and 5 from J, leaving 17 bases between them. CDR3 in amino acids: CASSLGSTGAGETQYF. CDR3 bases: TGCGCCAGCAGCTTGGGTTCCACGGGCGCGGGGGAGACCCAGTACTTC.

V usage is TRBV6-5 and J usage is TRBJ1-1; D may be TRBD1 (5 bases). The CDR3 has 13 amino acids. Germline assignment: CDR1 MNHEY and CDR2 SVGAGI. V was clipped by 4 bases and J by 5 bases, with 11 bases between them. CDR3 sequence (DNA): TGTGCCAGCAGTTCAGGGTGGAAGACTGAAGCTTTCTTT. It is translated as CASSSGWKTEAFF.

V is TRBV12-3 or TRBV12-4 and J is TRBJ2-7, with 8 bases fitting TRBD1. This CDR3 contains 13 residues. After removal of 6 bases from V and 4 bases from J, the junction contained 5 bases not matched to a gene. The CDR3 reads CASSWTGIYEQYF. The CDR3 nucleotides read TGTGCCAGCAGCTGGACAGGGATTTACGAGCAGTACTTC.

CDR3 DNA: TGCGCCAGCAGCCCACCCGGGGGGGTCTACGAGCAGTACTTC. It yields the protein CASSPPGGVYEQYF. The genes are TRBV4-1 and TRBJ2-7, with 8 bases matching TRBD2. CDR3 length equals 14 residues. Germline V gene sequence: CDR1 MGHRA, CDR2 YSYEKL. Trimming removed 4 bases from V and 3 bases from J; junction bases left unmatched: 5.

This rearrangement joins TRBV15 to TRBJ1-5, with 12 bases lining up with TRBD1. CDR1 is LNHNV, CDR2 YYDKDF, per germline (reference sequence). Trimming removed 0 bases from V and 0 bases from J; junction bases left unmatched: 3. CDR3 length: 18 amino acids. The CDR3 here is CATSRDGDRGPSNQPQHF. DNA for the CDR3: TGTGCCACCAGCAGAGATGGGGACAGGGGGCCTAGCAATCAGCCCCAGCATTTT.

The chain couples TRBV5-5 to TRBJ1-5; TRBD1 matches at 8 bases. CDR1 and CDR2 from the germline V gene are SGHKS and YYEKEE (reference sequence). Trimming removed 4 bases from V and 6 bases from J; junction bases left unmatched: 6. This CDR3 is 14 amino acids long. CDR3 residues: CASSRGTGGQPQHF. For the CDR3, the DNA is TGTGCCAGCAGCCGAGGGACAGGAGGTCAGCCCCAGCATTTT.

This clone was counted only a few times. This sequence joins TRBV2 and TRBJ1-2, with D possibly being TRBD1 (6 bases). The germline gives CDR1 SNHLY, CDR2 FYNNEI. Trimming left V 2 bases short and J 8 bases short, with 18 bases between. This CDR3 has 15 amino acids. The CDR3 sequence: CASSERVGASGGYTF. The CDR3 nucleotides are TGTGCCAGCAGTGAAAGGGTGGGGGCCTCTGGAGGCTACACCTTC.

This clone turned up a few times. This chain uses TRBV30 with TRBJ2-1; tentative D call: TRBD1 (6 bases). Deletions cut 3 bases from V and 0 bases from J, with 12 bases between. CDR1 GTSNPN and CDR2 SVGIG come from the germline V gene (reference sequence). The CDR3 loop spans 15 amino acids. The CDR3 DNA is TGTGCCTGGAGCGCCGGACAGAGCTCCTACAATGAGCAGTTCTTC. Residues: CAWSAGQSSYNEQFF.

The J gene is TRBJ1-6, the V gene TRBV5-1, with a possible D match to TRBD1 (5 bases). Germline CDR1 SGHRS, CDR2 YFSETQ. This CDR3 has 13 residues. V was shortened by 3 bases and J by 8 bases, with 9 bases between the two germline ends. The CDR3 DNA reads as TGCGCCAGCAGCTCCAGGGAGGATTCACCCCTCCACTTT. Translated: CASSSREDSPLHF.

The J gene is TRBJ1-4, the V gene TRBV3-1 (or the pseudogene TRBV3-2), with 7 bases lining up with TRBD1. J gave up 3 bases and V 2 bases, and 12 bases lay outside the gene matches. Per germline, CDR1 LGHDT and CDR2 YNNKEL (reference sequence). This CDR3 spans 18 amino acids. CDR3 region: CASSQSPRTGLANEKLFF. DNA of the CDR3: TGTGCCAGCAGCCAATCCCCCCGGACAGGCCTCGCTAATGAAAAACTGTTTTTT.

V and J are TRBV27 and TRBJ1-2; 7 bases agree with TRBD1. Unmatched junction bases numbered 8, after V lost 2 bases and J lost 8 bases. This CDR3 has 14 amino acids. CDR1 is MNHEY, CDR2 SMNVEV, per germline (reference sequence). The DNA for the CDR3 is TGTGCCAGCAGTTTAAATTCAGGGGGAAACGGCTACACCTTC. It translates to CASSLNSGGNGYTF.